This T cell receptor beta chain was recovered during a study of regulatory T cells in long-lasting Graves disease. Study outcomes and limitations: Whereas new patients shared about a thousand public clonotypes, persistent patients shared more, at about 2,500. Among samples with persistent disease, TRBV28, TRBJ1-2 and TRBJ2-5 were favored.

Through Arm-PCR of CDR3 regions and iRepertoire HTBI primers, TCR beta libraries were built. One entry per CDR3 protein results from TCRdb running MiXCR on the multiplex PCR reads. The table shows 250,000 or so distinct CDR3 sequences, with around a sixth occurring only once. Sample time point: newly diagnosed GD, antithyroid drugs for less than 3 months. The TCR library used RNA extracted from PBMCs. This clonotype was seen repeatedly, ten times or more. The antigen remains undetermined. V dropped 5 bases and J dropped 6 bases, with 19 bases sitting between them. Looked up from germline, CDR1 is SEHNR and CDR2 is FQNEAQ (reference sequence). The CDR3 is made up of 15 amino acids. This same sample was also taken into another study, of T cells in Graves' hyperthyroidism and ophthalmopathy. That source reports: HTBI primers drove first-round RT-PCR of the TCR CDR3. Model output signaled ophthalmopathy a median about seven months ahead of onset.

J is TRBJ1-2 and V is TRBV7-9; D gene uncertain. The source material was peripheral blood mononuclear cells (PBMCs), sampled at new diagnosis, from a patient treated with antithyroid drugs. The sequence was obtained from a woman under 40 with Graves disease. CDR3 amino acids: CASSPMSAAPHGYTF. CDR3 coding DNA: TGTGCCAGCAGCCCCATGTCGGCCGCTCCGCATGGCTACACCTTC.